Below, 25 T cell receptor beta chains from the same sample are listed, as sequenced in a study of identical twins. MiXCR, applied by TCRdb to the 5' RACE reads, yields one record per CDR3 protein. The sample lists some 260,000 distinct CDR3 sequences, about 14% occurring once. The sample comprised memory (CD45RO+) T cells sorted from blood. Receptors originate from a woman in her late teens or twenties in good health.

This clonotype turned up a few times. This sequence joins TRBV2 and TRBJ1-1; D not certain. The V gene lost 6 bases and the J gene lost 8 bases, with 19 bases spanning the gap. Germline assignment: CDR1 SNHLY and CDR2 FYNNEI. This CDR3 has 14 residues. The CDR3 sequence: CASRENLSVVEAFF. The CDR3 DNA sequence: TGTGCCAGCAGGGAAAATCTAAGTGTAGTGGAAGCTTTCTTT. The full variable domain, in which reference TRBV2 and TRBJ1-1 provide the parts outside the CDR3, is EPEVTQTPSHQVTQMGQEVILRCVPISNHLYFYWYRQILGQKVEFLVSFYNNEISEKSEIFDDQFSVERPDGSNFTLKIRSTKLEDSAMYFCASRENLSVVEAFFGQGTRLTVV.

The V gene is TRBV20-1, the J gene TRBJ1-4; no definite D call. Germline assignment: CDR1 DFQATT and CDR2 SNEGSKA (reference sequence). V lost 0 bases to trimming and J lost 4 bases, with 6 bases between them. The CDR3 consists of 13 residues. The DNA of the CDR3 is TGCAGTGCTAGAGATATTGGTAATGAAAAACTGTTTTTT. Its translation is CSARDIGNEKLFF.

This rearrangement joins TRBV7-8 to TRBJ1-1; TRBD1 is a possible D gene (5 bases). Between the trimmed V and J ends, which lost 1 base and 0 bases, there was a span of 9 bases. There are 15 residues in the CDR3. The germline gives CDR1 SGHVS, CDR2 FQNEAQ. Written as DNA, the CDR3 is TGTGCCAGCAGCTTAGTGAAGGGGATGAACACTGAAGCTTTCTTT. The encoded protein is CASSLVKGMNTEAFF. Complete variable domain (other parts from reference TRBV7-8 and TRBJ1-1): GAGVSQSPRYKVAKRGQDVALRCDPISGHVSLFWYQQALGQGPEFLTYFQNEAQLDKSGLPSDRFFAERPEGSVSTLKIQRTQQEDSAVYLCASSLVKGMNTEAFFGQGTRLTVV.

In this sample, this clonotype turned up many times. Germline is not matched at one junction end, which may reflect a read error. The chain is built from TRBV18 and TRBJ2-1; no reliable D call. The germline V gene has CDR1 KGHSH and CDR2 LQKENI. The CDR3 consists of 12 residues. The CDR3 coding sequence is TGCGCCAGCAGCCCAACTTACAATGAGCAGTTCTTC. It translates to CASSPTYNEQFF.

This clonotype was recorded a few times. The V gene is TRBV6-5, the J gene TRBJ2-5; TRBD2 aligns across 11 bases. After removal of 0 bases from V and 5 bases from J, the junction contained 8 bases not matched to a gene. The CDR3 has 17 amino acids. Germline lookup yields CDR1 MNHEY and CDR2 SVGAGI. In nucleotides, the CDR3 is TGTGCCAGCAGTTACTCGATGGCTAGCGGGGGGTGGGAGACCCAGTACTTC. It is translated as CASSYSMASGGWETQYF.

For this clonotype: This may arise from a read error, as a much more abundant clone is one base away. V is TRBV11-3 and J is TRBJ2-7; D is undetermined. Germline assignment: CDR1 SGHNT and CDR2 YENEEA. The CDR3 length is 11 residues. With 5 bases removed from V and 3 bases from J, the gap between germline ends came to 5 bases. CDR3 DNA sequence: TGTGCCAGCAGCGGAGACTACGAGCAGTACTTC. This gives the protein CASSGDYEQYF.

This clonotype was counted a few times. This chain joins TRBV2 and TRBJ1-1; possible D gene TRBD1, 6 bases. Germline CDR1 reads SNHLY; CDR2 reads FYNNEI. CDR3 length equals 17 residues. The V and J ends lost 3 bases and 0 bases respectively, with 17 bases between them. Written as DNA, the CDR3 is TGTGCCAGCAGTGACAGGGGTGCGCAATCTATGAACACTGAAGCTTTCTTT. Its protein is CASSDRGAQSMNTEAFF.

The chain combines TRBV11-3 with TRBJ2-1, with 8 bases that match TRBD1. With 4 bases clipped from V and 4 bases from J, the junction kept 0 bases outside the gene matches. The CDR3 extends over 13 amino acids. The germline V gene has CDR1 SGHNT and CDR2 YENEEA. The CDR3 DNA reads TGTGCCAGCAGCTGGACAGGGTACAATGAGCAGTTCTTC. Translated: CASSWTGYNEQFF.

The V call is TRBV3-1, the J call TRBJ2-1; 8 bases are a match to TRBD2. This CDR3 comprises 12 residues. V lost 8 bases and J lost 9; bases outside the gene matches: 6. CDR1 is LGHDT, CDR2 YNNKEL, per germline (reference sequence). CDR3 sequence (DNA): TGTGCCAGCTCCCCTCTAGCGGGTGAGCAGTTCTTC. Translated, it gives CASSPLAGEQFF.

The V and J genes are TRBV18 and TRBJ2-3; D remains unclear. Trimming removed 3 bases at V and 2 bases at J, with 12 bases between. CDR1 is KGHSH and CDR2 is LQKENI in the germline V gene. This CDR3 has 15 amino acids. The CDR3 DNA reads as TGTGCCAGCTCACCGAGCCTTTCCCTCACAGATACGCAGTATTTT. Encoded protein: CASSPSLSLTDTQYF.

This clonotype occurred many times. The chain combines TRBV12-3 or TRBV12-4 with TRBJ1-6; the match to TRBD1 covers 7 bases. V shed 5 bases, J shed 8 bases, and the junction held 6 bases outside the gene matches. CDR3 length equals 14 residues. The CDR3 DNA reads as TGTGCCAGCAGTAGGGGACAGAGCTATTCACCCCTCCACTTT. It is translated as CASSRGQSYSPLHF.

This clonotype turned up a few times. V is TRBV6-5 and J is TRBJ1-5; D unclear. The germline V gene has CDR1 MNHEY and CDR2 SVGAGI. This CDR3 is built from 12 residues. Trimming removed 8 bases at V and 1 base at J, with 6 bases between. The CDR3 sequence is CASRASNQPQHF. In DNA, the CDR3 is TGTGCCAGCCGTGCGAGCAATCAGCCCCAGCATTTT.

The chain carries TRBV7-2 and TRBJ2-7; D remains unclear. This CDR3 comprises 12 residues. Trimming shortened V by 2 bases and J by 6 bases, and 8 bases separated the two germline ends. CDR1 and CDR2 (germline): SGHTA, FQGNSA. CDR3 sequence: CASSLNWFEQYF. The CDR3 nucleotides read TGTGCCAGCAGCTTAAATTGGTTCGAGCAGTACTTC.

This clonotype came up many times. J is TRBJ2-1 and V is TRBV21-1; no DNA check was done on the table's D call, TRBD2. TRBV21-1 is assigned pseudogene status. This CDR3 is built from 17 residues. The CDR3 here is CASSIIALAGGETGQFF. The CDR3 coding sequence is TGTGCCAGCAGCATCATTGCCCTAGCGGGGGGCGAAACGGGGCAGTTCTTC.

This clonotype has a handful of counts. The chain uses TRBV20-1 and TRBJ1-1; unclear D gene. V lost 1 base to trimming and J lost 1 base, with 10 bases between them. CDR1 is DFQATT, CDR2 SNEGSKA, per germline (reference sequence). This CDR3 region has 14 residues. The CDR3, as DNA: TGCAGTGCTAGAGTCATGACAAGGAACACTGAAGCTTTCTTT. Protein sequence: CSARVMTRNTEAFF.

A few counts support this clonotype. This chain links TRBV5-5 with TRBJ2-3; D is possibly TRBD2 (6 bases). The germline V gene encodes CDR1 SGHKS and CDR2 YYEKEE (reference sequence). This CDR3 has 15 residues. V lost 2 bases and J lost 2, with 12 bases in between. The CDR3 loop is CASSFLADSTDTQYF. The CDR3 DNA follows: TGTGCCAGCAGCTTCTTAGCGGATTCCACAGATACGCAGTATTTT.

A few counts support this clonotype. The V and J genes are TRBV20-1 and TRBJ2-7; 7 bases agree with TRBD1. The CDR3 consists of 14 residues. V lost 5 bases, J lost 2 bases, and 9 bases stayed unmatched. Germline V gives CDR1 DFQATT, CDR2 SNEGSKA (reference sequence). The CDR3: CSAVDRVGTYEQYF. DNA for the CDR3: TGCAGTGCTGTCGACAGGGTGGGGACCTACGAGCAGTACTTC.

This clonotype was counted between two and nine times. The J gene is TRBJ1-2, the V gene TRBV29-1, with D possibly matching TRBD1 (5 bases). Trimming cost V 2 bases and J 3 bases, with 7 bases left between them. Germline CDR1 is SQVTM and CDR2 is ANQGSEA. The CDR3 consists of 12 residues. As DNA, the CDR3 is TGCAGCGTTGAATGGGGCCACTATGGCTACACCTTC. Translated: CSVEWGHYGYTF.

The chain's CDR3 is CASSSAPGVNSPLHF. The CDR3 bases are TGTGCCAGCAGCTCAGCACCCGGGGTGAATTCACCCCTCCACTTT. The chain is built from TRBV11-2 and TRBJ1-6; no reliable D call. The V gene's germline CDR1 is SGHAT and CDR2 FQNNGV. Between the trimmed V and J ends, which lost 4 bases and 7 bases, there was a span of 14 bases. CDR3 size: 15 residues.

This sequence joins TRBV20-1 and TRBJ2-5; possibly TRBD1 or TRBD2 for D (5 bases each). The germline CDR1 and CDR2 sequences are DFQATT and SNEGSKA (reference sequence). V was clipped by 5 bases and J by 3 bases, with 13 bases between them. This CDR3 is built from 13 residues. The CDR3: CSAQVWGKETQYF. The CDR3 nucleotides read TGCAGTGCTCAGGTGTGGGGGAAAGAGACCCAGTACTTC.

V gene TRBV10-3 combines with J gene TRBJ2-7, with D possibly matching TRBD2 (6 bases). The germline CDR1 and CDR2 sequences are ENHRY and SYGVKD. V gave up 5 bases and J gave up 3 bases, with 14 bases separating them. This CDR3 has 14 residues. This CDR3 is CAISTGEAFYEQYF. The CDR3 coding sequence is TGTGCCATCAGTACGGGAGAGGCCTTCTACGAGCAGTACTTC.

The rearrangement joins TRBV20-1 to TRBJ2-7; 7 nucleotides match TRBD2. The J segment lost 2 bases and the V segment lost 4 bases, leaving 8 bases of the junction unmatched. Germline CDR1 is DFQATT and CDR2 is SNEGSKA (reference sequence). The CDR3 extends over 14 amino acids. CDR3 in amino acids: CSATLGGRAYEQYF. DNA of the CDR3: TGCAGTGCTACTCTTGGCGGGAGAGCCTACGAGCAGTACTTC.

Many counts were recorded for this clonotype. J is TRBJ1-5 and V is TRBV20-1, with TRBD1 identical over 7 bases. Trimming cost V 5 bases and J 0 bases; bases outside gene matches: 7. Germline V CDR1 and CDR2: DFQATT, SNEGSKA (reference sequence). This CDR3 is built from 15 residues. Written as DNA, the CDR3 is TGCAGTGCTGTGAAGGGGGCAACTAGCAATCAGCCCCAGCATTTT. Its translation: CSAVKGATSNQPQHF.

This clonotype has just a few counts. The chain has TRBV6-1 and TRBJ2-7; a possible D gene is TRBD2 (6 bases). V gave up 7 bases and J gave up 2 bases, with 24 bases separating them. In germline, CDR1 is MNHNS, CDR2 SASEGT. The CDR3 length is 17 residues. The CDR3 sequence is CASTRGLGKAGAYEQYF. The CDR3 nucleotides read TGTGCCAGCACGCGGGGTTTAGGGAAGGCAGGAGCCTACGAGCAGTACTTC.

A few counts support this clonotype. The chain uses TRBV7-9 and TRBJ2-7, with D perhaps matching TRBD2 (5 bases). Trimming shortened V by 4 bases and J by 2 bases, and 12 bases separated the two germline ends. Germline V gene lookup returns CDR1 SEHNR and CDR2 FQNEAQ (reference sequence). The CDR3 totals 14 residues. The DNA for the CDR3 is TGTGCCAGCAGCTCGGACGGGGATACCTACGAGCAGTACTTC. It encodes CASSSDGDTYEQYF.